This T cell receptor (beta chain) originates from a study of T cells in Graves' hyperthyroidism and ophthalmopathy. Amplified TCR beta CDR3 regions derived from RNA transcripts. The HTBI primer set drove a first-round RT-PCR of the TCR CDR3. TCRdb called the multiplex PCR reads again in MiXCR, with one record for every CDR3 protein. The sample has a few hundred thousand distinct CDR3 sequences, around 15% seen once. Hyperthyroidism patients were newly diagnosed, had disease duration under 2 months, and were aged 18 to 65 years. Blood was obtained at the first hyperthyroidism diagnosis, which preceded any ophthalmopathy symptoms. This sample holds PBMCs from around 9.9 ml fresh peripheral blood. The J segment lost 4 bases and the V segment lost 5 bases, leaving 9 bases of the junction unmatched. CDR3 length equals 15 residues. Germline V lookup: CDR1 MNHEY, CDR2 SMNVEV (reference sequence). General study points: Peripheral blood also featured most of the thyroid clonotypes expanded above 0.001.

The sample holds many counts of this clonotype. Its target is unknown. The clonotype was recovered from a woman aged 45-59 years with Graves' hyperthyroidism that later progressed to Graves' ophthalmopathy. The sequenced sample consisted of blood. This chain links TRBV27 with TRBJ1-2; 8 positions agree with TRBD1. The CDR3 bases are TGTGCCAGCAGTAAGCAGGGGGCTTCGCTCTATGGCTACACCTTC. Residues: CASSKQGASLYGYTF.